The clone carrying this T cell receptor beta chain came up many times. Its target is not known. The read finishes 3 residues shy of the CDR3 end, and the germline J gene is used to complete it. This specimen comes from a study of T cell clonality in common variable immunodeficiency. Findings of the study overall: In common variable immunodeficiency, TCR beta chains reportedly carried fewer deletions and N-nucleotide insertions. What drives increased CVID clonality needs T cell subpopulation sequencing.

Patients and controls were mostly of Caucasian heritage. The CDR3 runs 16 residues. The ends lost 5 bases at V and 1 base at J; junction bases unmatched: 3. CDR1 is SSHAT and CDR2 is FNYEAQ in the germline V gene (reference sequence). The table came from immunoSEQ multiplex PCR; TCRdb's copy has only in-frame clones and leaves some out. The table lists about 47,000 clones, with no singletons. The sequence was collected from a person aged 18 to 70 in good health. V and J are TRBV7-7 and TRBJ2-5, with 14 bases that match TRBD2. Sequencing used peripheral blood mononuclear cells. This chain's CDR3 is CASSLGLAGVQETQYF. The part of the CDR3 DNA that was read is TGTGCCAGCAGCCTGGGACTAGCGGGGGTCCAAGAGACC.